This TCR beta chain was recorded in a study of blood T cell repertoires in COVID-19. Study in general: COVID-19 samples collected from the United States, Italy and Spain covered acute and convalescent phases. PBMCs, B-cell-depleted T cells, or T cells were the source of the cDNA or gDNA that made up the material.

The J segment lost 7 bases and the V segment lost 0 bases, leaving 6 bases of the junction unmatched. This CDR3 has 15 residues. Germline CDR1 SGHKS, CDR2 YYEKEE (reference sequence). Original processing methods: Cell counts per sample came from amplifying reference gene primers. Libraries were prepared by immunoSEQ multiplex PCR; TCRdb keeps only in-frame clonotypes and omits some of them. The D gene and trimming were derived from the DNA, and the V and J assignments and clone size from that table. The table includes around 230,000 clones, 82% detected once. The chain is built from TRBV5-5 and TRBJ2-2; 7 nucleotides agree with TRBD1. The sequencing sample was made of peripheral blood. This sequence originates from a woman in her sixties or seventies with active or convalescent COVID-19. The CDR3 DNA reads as TGTGCCAGCAGCTTGGCCGAGGGGGCGGTCGGGGAGCTGTTTTTT. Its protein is CASSLAEGAVGELFF.